Listed below are T cell receptor beta chains from one sample, sequenced in a study of long-term antiretroviral therapy in people with HIV. Libraries were prepared by immunoSEQ multiplex PCR; TCRdb keeps only in-frame clonotypes and omits some of them. The sample carries under 45,000 clones, roughly four fifths recorded once. The material was unsorted PBMCs, obtained 1 year after starting antiretroviral therapy. Every receptor here comes from a man in his late teens or twenties with HIV. Each CDR3 is given with its conserved first and last residue. Each record gives: clone size, J gene, D gene, V gene, CDR3 protein, CDR3 DNA. The D gene is left open where the match is weak. Only part of the rows carry a size: once, few, many, or a class if the clone is expanded.

.	TRBJ2-7	.	TRBV6-5	CASSLDRGNEQYF	TGTGCCAGCAGTCTCGACCGAGGGAACGAGCAGTACTTC
.	TRBJ2-1	.	TRBV13	CASSLGTPNYNEQFF	TGTGCCAGCAGCCTCGGGACTCCGAACTACAATGAGCAGTTCTTC
.	TRBJ2-2	.	TRBV6-5	CASSYKQAPTGELFF	TGTGCCAGCAGTTACAAACAGGCCCCCACCGGGGAGCTGTTTTTT
few	TRBJ1-2	.	TRBV10-3	CAISPGAYGYTF	TGTGCCATCAGCCCCGGGGCCTATGGCTACACCTTC
.	TRBJ2-7	.	TRBV28	CASSFPGAGYEQYF	TGTGCCAGCAGTTTTCCCGGGGCAGGTTACGAGCAGTACTTC
.	TRBJ2-3	.	TRBV7-9	CASSHTQDWNTDTQYF	TGTGCCAGCAGCCACACACAGGATTGGAACACAGATACGCAGTATTTT
.	TRBJ1-1	TRBD1	TRBV19	CASGGQLMNTEAFF	TGTGCCAGTGGGGGACAGCTCATGAACACTGAAGCTTTCTTT
.	TRBJ2-7	.	TRBV9	CASSSGRGDEQYF	TGTGCCAGCAGTTCAGGTCGTGGGGACGAGCAGTACTTC
.	TRBJ2-1	.	TRBV2	CASGYGSGSYNEQFF	TGTGCCAGCGGATATGGGAGTGGCTCCTACAATGAGCAGTTCTTC
.	TRBJ2-1	.	TRBV19	CASSIRQFNEQFF	TGTGCCAGTAGTATAAGGCAATTCAATGAGCAGTTCTTC
.	TRBJ2-1	TRBD2	TRBV19	CASSILTSGGSSYNEQFF	TGTGCCAGTAGTATCTTGACTAGCGGGGGGAGCTCCTACAATGAGCAGTTCTTC
.	TRBJ1-2	.	TRBV13	CASSLGRGTNYGYTF	TGTGCCAGCAGCTTAGGTCGGGGGACCAACTATGGCTACACCTTC
.	TRBJ1-1	.	TRBV27	CASSYNPLVGAFF	TGTGCCAGCAGTTATAATCCCTTGGTGGGGGCTTTCTTT
.	TRBJ2-1	TRBD1	TRBV28	CASSDRGENEQFF	TGTGCCAGCAGTGACAGGGGAGAAAATGAGCAGTTCTTC
.	TRBJ2-5	.	TRBV11-2	CASSLNAVYRQETQYF	TGTGCCAGCAGCTTAAATGCGGTTTACAGGCAAGAGACCCAGTACTTC
few	TRBJ1-1	TRBD1	TRBV19	CASRHRGTEAFF	TGTGCCAGTCGACACAGGGGAACTGAAGCTTTCTTT
.	TRBJ1-1	TRBD1	TRBV5-6	CASRWGQANTEAFF	TGTGCCAGCAGGTGGGGACAGGCGAACACTGAAGCTTTCTTT
.	TRBJ1-4	TRBD1	TRBV11-2	CASRYSGGGNEKLFF	TGTGCCAGCAGATATTCAGGGGGCGGGAATGAAAAACTGTTTTTT
.	TRBJ1-1	.	TRBV11-2	CASSLGPLAEAFF	TGTGCCAGCAGCCTAGGGCCTCTCGCTGAAGCTTTCTTT
.	TRBJ2-7	TRBD2	TRBV6-1	CASSELLRAGGPINEQYF	TGTGCCAGCAGTGAACTTCTGAGGGCGGGAGGGCCTATTAACGAGCAGTACTTC
.	TRBJ1-1	.	TRBV21-1	CASSSLGQGNTEAFF	TGTGCCAGCAGCAGCCTTGGACAGGGGAACACTGAAGCTTTCTTT
.	TRBJ1-1	.	TRBV7-6	CASSLETSANTEAFF	TGTGCCAGCAGCTTAGAAACGTCCGCGAACACTGAAGCTTTCTTT
.	TRBJ2-7	.	TRBV6-1	CASSGGTLVREQYF	TGTGCCAGCAGTGGGGGGACTCTCGTCCGCGAGCAGTACTTC
.	TRBJ1-2	TRBD1	TRBV19	CASSFQGARDDGYTF	TGTGCCAGTAGTTTCCAGGGGGCGCGGGACGATGGCTACACCTTC
.	TRBJ1-3	.	TRBV28	CASSYLNTIYF	TGTGCCAGCAGTTATCTCAACACCATATATTTT
.	TRBJ1-4	TRBD1	TRBV27	CASSYKPGQKNEKLFF	TGTGCCAGCAGTTACAAACCGGGACAGAAGAATGAAAAACTGTTTTTT
.	TRBJ2-4	.	TRBV9	CASSVDGLAKNIQYF	TGTGCCAGCAGCGTCGATGGGTTAGCCAAAAACATTCAGTACTTC
.	TRBJ1-2	.	TRBV11-2	CASSSGTVSDF	TGTGCCAGCAGCTCTGGGACGGTTTCGGACTTC
.	TRBJ1-6	.	TRBV6-6	CASSYEGNSPLHF	TGTGCCAGCAGTTATGAGGGAAATTCACCCCTCCACTTT
.	TRBJ1-4	TRBD1	TRBV15	CATSREQGNEKLFF	TGTGCCACCAGCAGGGAACAGGGGAATGAAAAACTGTTTTTT
.	TRBJ2-7	.	TRBV29-1	CSVFVQSSYEQYF	TGCAGCGTTTTTGTCCAGAGCTCCTACGAGCAGTACTTC
few	TRBJ1-2	.	TRBV6-5	CASSSAGLGGYTF	TGTGCCAGCAGCTCCGCAGGGCTTGGAGGCTACACCTTC
.	TRBJ2-3	.	TRBV27	CASSYTSTDTQYF	TGTGCCAGCAGTTACACCTCTACAGATACGCAGTATTTT
.	TRBJ2-3	TRBD2	TRBV28	CASSLFTSGGPRDTQYF	TGTGCCAGCAGTTTGTTTACTAGCGGGGGGCCCAGAGATACGCAGTATTTT
.	TRBJ2-7	.	TRBV5-6	CASSLGRANNEQYF	TGTGCCAGCAGCTTGGGCAGGGCTAACAACGAGCAGTACTTC
few	TRBJ2-7	TRBD1	TRBV7-9	CASTSDREGRESYEQYF	TGTGCCAGCACCTCTGACAGGGAAGGCAGAGAATCCTACGAGCAGTACTTC
.	TRBJ2-5	.	TRBV5-1	CASSSNKETQYF	TGCGCCAGCAGCTCCAATAAAGAGACCCAGTACTTC
.	TRBJ1-2	.	TRBV28	CASSFGGASYGYTF	TGTGCCAGCAGTTTTGGTGGGGCGAGCTATGGCTACACCTTC
few	TRBJ1-5	.	TRBV7-8	CASTPRVPYQPQHF	TGTGCCAGCACCCCTCGGGTTCCCTATCAGCCCCAGCATTTT
.	TRBJ2-5	TRBD2	TRBV9	CASSVAGAGGIETQYF	TGTGCCAGCAGCGTAGCCGGGGCGGGAGGAATAGAGACCCAGTACTTC